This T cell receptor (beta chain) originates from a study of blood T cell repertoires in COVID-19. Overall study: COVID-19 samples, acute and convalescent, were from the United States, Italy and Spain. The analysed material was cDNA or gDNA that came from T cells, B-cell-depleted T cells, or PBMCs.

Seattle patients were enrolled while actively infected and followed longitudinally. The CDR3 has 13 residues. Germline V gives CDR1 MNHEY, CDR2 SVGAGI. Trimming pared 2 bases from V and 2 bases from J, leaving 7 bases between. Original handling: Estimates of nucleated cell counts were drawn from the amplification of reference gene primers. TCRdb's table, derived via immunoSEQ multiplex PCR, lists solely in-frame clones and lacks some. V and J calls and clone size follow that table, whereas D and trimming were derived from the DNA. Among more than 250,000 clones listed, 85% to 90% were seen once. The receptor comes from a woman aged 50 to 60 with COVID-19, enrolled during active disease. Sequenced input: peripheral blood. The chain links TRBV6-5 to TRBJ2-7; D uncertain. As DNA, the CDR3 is TGTGCCAGCAGTTACGACAAAACCTACGAGCAGTACTTC. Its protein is CASSYDKTYEQYF.